This is a list of T cell receptor beta chains from one sample in a study of identical twins. TCRdb independently ran MiXCR on the 5' RACE reads; one entry per CDR3 protein. The sample shows about 480,000 distinct CDR3 sequences, over 12% of them seen only once. This sample also belongs to another study, concerning yellow fever vaccine responses in identical twins.

Sequenced material: CD4+ T cells sorted from blood. These receptors were collected from a woman aged 18-29 years in good health. CDR3s include the opening cysteine and the closing phenylalanine or tryptophan. The order of the fields is J gene, clone size, V gene, D gene, CDR3 length, CDR3 DNA, CDR3 protein. The D gene is left open where the match is weak. Size values are once, few and many counts, or a class for expanded clones, and some rows have none.

J gene: TRBJ2-2; clone size: few; V gene: TRBV5-1; D gene: TRBD1; CDR3 length: 16; CDR3 DNA: TGCGCCAGCAGCTTATTCGTGGGACAGGACACCGGGGAGCTGTTTTTT; CDR3 protein: CASSLFVGQDTGELFF
J gene: TRBJ2-2; clone size: few; V gene: TRBV6-1; D gene: .; CDR3 length: 15; CDR3 DNA: TGTGCCAGCACTCCTACACGGGGGGCGCGGGGGGAGCTGTTTTTT; CDR3 protein: CASTPTRGARGELFF
J gene: TRBJ2-2; clone size: few; V gene: TRBV15; D gene: .; CDR3 length: 15; CDR3 DNA: TGTGCCACCAGCATCGTACGCGGCAACACCGGGGAGCTGTTTTTT; CDR3 protein: CATSIVRGNTGELFF
J gene: TRBJ1-2; clone size: few; V gene: TRBV6-2/TRBV6-3; D gene: TRBD1; CDR3 length: 13; CDR3 DNA: TGTGCCAGCACCCCACAGGGGTACTATGGCTACACCTTC; CDR3 protein: CASTPQGYYGYTF
J gene: TRBJ2-3; clone size: .; V gene: TRBV6-1; D gene: .; CDR3 length: 16; CDR3 DNA: TGTGCCAGCACCACTAGGAGGGTGCGAGGCACAGATACGCAGTATTTT; CDR3 protein: CASTTRRVRGTDTQYF
J gene: TRBJ2-3; clone size: .; V gene: TRBV7-2; D gene: .; CDR3 length: 15; CDR3 DNA: TGTGCCAGCAGCCCGGGCGTGGGGGGCACAGATACGCAGTATTTT; CDR3 protein: CASSPGVGGTDTQYF
J gene: TRBJ1-5; clone size: .; V gene: TRBV20-1; D gene: TRBD1; CDR3 length: 15; CDR3 DNA: TGCAGTGCTAGAGTTGGACAGGGGATCGCTCAGCCCCAGCATTTT; CDR3 protein: CSARVGQGIAQPQHF
J gene: TRBJ1-2; clone size: few; V gene: TRBV5-1; D gene: .; CDR3 length: 15; CDR3 DNA: TGCGCCAGCAGCTTGGAAACAGGAGGCACTTATGGCTACACCTTC; CDR3 protein: CASSLETGGTYGYTF
J gene: TRBJ2-3; clone size: many; V gene: TRBV7-2; D gene: .; CDR3 length: 11; CDR3 DNA: TGTGCCAGCAGCTCCTTAGATACGCAGTATTTT; CDR3 protein: CASSSLDTQYF
J gene: TRBJ2-3; clone size: many; V gene: TRBV20-1; D gene: .; CDR3 length: 12; CDR3 DNA: TGCAGTGCACCGACGACTAAAGATACGCAGTATTTT; CDR3 protein: CSAPTTKDTQYF
J gene: TRBJ2-1; clone size: .; V gene: TRBV30; D gene: .; CDR3 length: 14; CDR3 DNA: TGTGCCTGGAGTGTCTGGACGGCGGATGGTGAGCAGTTCTTC; CDR3 protein: CAWSVWTADGEQFF
J gene: TRBJ1-5; clone size: many; V gene: TRBV9; D gene: TRBD1; CDR3 length: 16; CDR3 DNA: TGTGCCAGCAGCGAAGGGGACAGTTATAGCAATCAGCCCCAGCATTTT; CDR3 protein: CASSEGDSYSNQPQHF
J gene: TRBJ2-5; clone size: .; V gene: TRBV4-2; D gene: TRBD2; CDR3 length: 16; CDR3 DNA: TGTGCCAGCAGCCATTCTAGCGGGAGGGGGCAAGAGACCCAGTACTTC; CDR3 protein: CASSHSSGRGQETQYF
J gene: TRBJ2-4; clone size: many; V gene: TRBV7-9; D gene: TRBD2; CDR3 length: 14; CDR3 DNA: TGTGCCAGCAGCCGACTAGCTTCCGTAAACATTCAGTACTTC; CDR3 protein: CASSRLASVNIQYF
J gene: TRBJ2-7; clone size: .; V gene: TRBV12-3/TRBV12-4; D gene: .; CDR3 length: 17; CDR3 DNA: TGTGCCAGCAGTTTAATGGTTACGGCAGGCAATTCCTACGAGCAGTACTTC; CDR3 protein: CASSLMVTAGNSYEQYF
J gene: TRBJ1-6; clone size: .; V gene: TRBV2; D gene: TRBD1; CDR3 length: 16; CDR3 DNA: TGTGCCAGCAGTGAATCTCCGCCAGGGGGTAATTCACCCCTCCACTTT; CDR3 protein: CASSESPPGGNSPLHF
J gene: TRBJ2-7; clone size: .; V gene: TRBV28; D gene: .; CDR3 length: 12; CDR3 DNA: TGTGCCAGCAGTTTCCTCAGGGTCGGGCAGTACTTC; CDR3 protein: CASSFLRVGQYF
J gene: TRBJ1-1; clone size: .; V gene: TRBV18; D gene: TRBD1; CDR3 length: 15; CDR3 DNA: TGTGCCAGCTCACCATCGGGACAGCTGAACACTGAAGCTTTCTTT; CDR3 protein: CASSPSGQLNTEAFF
J gene: TRBJ2-5; clone size: few; V gene: TRBV29-1; D gene: .; CDR3 length: 12; CDR3 DNA: TGCAGCGTTGAAGTAGCCCTCAGCACCCAGTACTTC; CDR3 protein: CSVEVALSTQYF
J gene: TRBJ2-1; clone size: once; V gene: TRBV20-1; D gene: .; CDR3 length: 13; CDR3 DNA: TGCAGTGCTAGACCGCGGGGATACAATGAGCAGTTCTTC; CDR3 protein: CSARPRGYNEQFF
J gene: TRBJ1-2; clone size: few; V gene: TRBV28; D gene: TRBD1; CDR3 length: 15; CDR3 DNA: TGTGCCAGCCTCGTCAGCGGGACAGGGAACTATGGCTACACCTTC; CDR3 protein: CASLVSGTGNYGYTF
J gene: TRBJ2-1; clone size: few; V gene: TRBV6-4; D gene: TRBD1; CDR3 length: 15; CDR3 DNA: TGTGCCAGGACGGTGACAGGGGCCATATACAATGAGCAGTTCTTC; CDR3 protein: CARTVTGAIYNEQFF
J gene: TRBJ2-4; clone size: .; V gene: TRBV2; D gene: .; CDR3 length: 16; CDR3 DNA: TGTGCCAGCAGTGGGAAAACTAGTGGGAGTGGAAACATTCAGTACTTC; CDR3 protein: CASSGKTSGSGNIQYF
J gene: TRBJ2-7; clone size: few; V gene: TRBV7-8; D gene: .; CDR3 length: 13; CDR3 DNA: TGTGCCAGCAGCTTAGACGGGGCGGGGGAGCAGTACTTC; CDR3 protein: CASSLDGAGEQYF
J gene: TRBJ2-5; clone size: few; V gene: TRBV6-1; D gene: TRBD1; CDR3 length: 14; CDR3 DNA: TGTGCCAGCAGCCGGACAGGGGGCCTGGAGACCCAGTACTTC; CDR3 protein: CASSRTGGLETQYF
J gene: TRBJ2-7; clone size: .; V gene: TRBV9; D gene: .; CDR3 length: 14; CDR3 DNA: TGTGCCAGCAGCGTAGCCACAGCCGGCTACGAGCAGTACTTC; CDR3 protein: CASSVATAGYEQYF
J gene: TRBJ2-3; clone size: many; V gene: TRBV25-1; D gene: .; CDR3 length: 14; CDR3 DNA: TGTGCCAGCAGTGAATCTTCGGGCCTTAATACGCAGTATTTT; CDR3 protein: CASSESSGLNTQYF
J gene: TRBJ1-6; clone size: .; V gene: TRBV6-1; D gene: .; CDR3 length: 16; CDR3 DNA: TGTGCCAGCAGTGATGTGGCAGGGAGGGGAAATTCACCCCTCCACTTT; CDR3 protein: CASSDVAGRGNSPLHF
J gene: TRBJ2-7; clone size: .; V gene: TRBV11-2; D gene: TRBD1; CDR3 length: 12; CDR3 DNA: TGTGCCATCACGGGACAGGGATACGAGCAGTACTTC; CDR3 protein: CAITGQGYEQYF
J gene: TRBJ2-3; clone size: .; V gene: TRBV11-2; D gene: TRBD2; CDR3 length: 18; CDR3 DNA: TGTGCCAGCAGCTTAGTCGGCGGGGGGGGGGTCGGCACAGATACGCAGTATTTT; CDR3 protein: CASSLVGGGGVGTDTQYF